The clone carrying this TCR beta chain was detected once. The antigen is not known. The record originates from a study of somatic mutations in cytotoxic T cells in rheumatoid arthritis. Study-level points and caveats: More than 20% of CD8+ cells belonged to the largest clone in about an eighth of the 65 patients. The CD8+ clonality of rheumatoid arthritis patients increased with age, whereas that of healthy controls did not.

The CD4+ and CD8+ fractions came from positive magnetic bead selection and were purity-checked by flow cytometry. The authors' processing: After comparison against published virus-specific TCRB sequences, only a few of the patient CD8+ clones larger than 1% turned out to match them. Assay: immunoSEQ multiplex PCR; the TCRdb copy retains only in-frame clones and omits some. The D gene and trimming were derived from the DNA, and the V and J assignments and clone size from that table. The sample comprises about 30,000 clones, 82% of which are singletons, and about 7.7% rests with the top ten. Sequencing was performed on CD8+ T cells sorted from blood. The TCR was taken from an adult with rheumatoid arthritis.

The CDR3 region is CASSQTTSGAYEQYF. CDR3 nucleotides: TGTGCCAGCAGTCAAACCACTAGCGGAGCCTACGAGCAGTACTTC. V and J are TRBV27 and TRBJ2-7; 8 bases are a match to TRBD2. Germline V gene lookup returns CDR1 MNHEY and CDR2 SMNVEV (reference sequence). V was pared by 5 bases and J by 2 bases, with 8 bases of the junction left unmatched. The CDR3 consists of 15 residues.